This record concerns one T cell receptor (beta chain) sequence. The CDR3 spans 17 residues. With V trimmed by 1 base and J by 4 bases, 8 bases remained unmatched. The germline gives CDR1 LGHNA, CDR2 YNFKEQ. This specimen comes from a study of blood T cell repertoires in COVID-19. In the study's own analysis: Amplification with reference gene primers provided the estimates of nucleated cell counts. The repertoire was sequenced with immunoSEQ multiplex PCR; TCRdb's copy has only in-frame clones and lacks some. V, J and clone size were drawn from that table, and D and trimming were deduced from the DNA. The table lists around 180,000 clones, approximately 87% of them singletons, with more than 20% in the top ten.

The sequenced sample was peripheral blood. The chain couples TRBV4-2 to TRBJ1-2; TRBD1 agrees at 11 bases. The sequence was collected from a man between 65 and 85 years old with active or convalescent COVID-19. The CDR3 bases are TGTGCCAGCAGCCAAGGGACCCGGGACAGGGGGGGCTATGGCTACACCTTC. It codes for CASSQGTRDRGGYGYTF.